This T cell receptor (beta chain) was found in a study of cytotoxic CD8 clonotypes in ibrutinib-treated CLL. To note about this clone: Its antigen is unidentified.

With 2 bases clipped from V and 2 bases from J, the junction kept 6 bases outside the gene matches. The CDR3 is made up of 15 amino acids. Germline V gene sequence: CDR1 LNHDA, CDR2 SQIVND (reference sequence). The table came from immunoSEQ multiplex PCR; TCRdb's copy has only in-frame clones and leaves some out. Of more than 200,000 clones listed, roughly 70% are singletons. Whole-study findings and limits: Once treatment began, public clonotypes, which were uncommon, contracted or stayed stable.

V and J are TRBV19 and TRBJ2-7; 7 nucleotides agree with TRBD2. The sequence was obtained from a human donor with chronic lymphocytic leukemia. The sequencing used PBMCs, collected after 24 months of ibrutinib treatment. The CDR3 region is CASSISSSGTYEQYF. CDR3 nucleotide sequence: TGTGCCAGTAGTATAAGTTCTAGCGGTACCTACGAGCAGTACTTC.